This T cell receptor beta chain derives from a study of OX40 agonist ivuxolimab in advanced cancers. Broader study findings: At 0.1-3.0 mg/kg, partial responders had clonal expansion among the lowest observed.

Autoimmune disease history or systemic immunosuppression meant exclusion. This clone turned up a few times. The antigen remains undetermined. Sequenced by immunoSEQ multiplex PCR; TCRdb stores in-frame clones only, minus some. The sample yields nearly 25,000 clones, approximately 91% seen once. Germline loops: CDR1 GTSNPN, CDR2 SVGIG (reference sequence). The CDR3 sequence is 17 residues long. The V gene lost 4 bases and the J gene lost 3 bases, with 21 bases spanning the gap. This chain uses TRBV30 with TRBJ2-2; D is perhaps TRBD2 (5 bases). This clonotype originated in an adult with an advanced solid tumor such as melanoma, head and neck, liver or kidney cancer. Material: CD4+ or CD8+ T cells sorted from blood, obtained in a trial of the OX40 agonist ivuxolimab. In nucleotides, the CDR3 is TGTGCCTGGAATCGGGATCGGACGGAACCTCACACCGGGGAGCTGTTTTTT. This gives the protein CAWNRDRTEPHTGELFF.